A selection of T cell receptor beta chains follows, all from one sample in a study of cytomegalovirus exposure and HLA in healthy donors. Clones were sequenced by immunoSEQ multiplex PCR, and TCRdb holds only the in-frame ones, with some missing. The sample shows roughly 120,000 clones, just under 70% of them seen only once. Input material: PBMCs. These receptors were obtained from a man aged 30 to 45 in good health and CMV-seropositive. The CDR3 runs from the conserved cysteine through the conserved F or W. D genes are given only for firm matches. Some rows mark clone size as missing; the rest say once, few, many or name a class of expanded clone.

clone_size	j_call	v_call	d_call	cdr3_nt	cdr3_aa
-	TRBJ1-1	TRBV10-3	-	TGTGCCATCAGTGAGTCGGGGACCGGGGGAACTAGCGCGAACACTGAAGCTTTCTTT	CAISESGTGGTSANTEAFF
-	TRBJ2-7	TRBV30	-	TGTGCCTGGAGTGCTGGAGGGGGCGTGGGACGGGGTGGGCAGTACTTC	CAWSAGGGVGRGGQYF
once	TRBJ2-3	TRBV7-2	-	TGTGCCAGCAGCTTAGAAAGCGGAGCGGGCACTAGCACAGATACGCAGTATTTT	CASSLESGAGTSTDTQYF
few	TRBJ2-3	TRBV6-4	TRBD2	TGTGCCAGCAGTGACGGAGCGGGGGGGGACACAGATACGCAGTATTTT	CASSDGAGGDTDTQYF
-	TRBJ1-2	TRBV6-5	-	TGTGCCAGCAGTTTGGCCGACAGCTATGGCTACACCTTC	CASSLADSYGYTF
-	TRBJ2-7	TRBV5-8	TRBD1	TGTGCCAGCAGCCAAATTCCGGGACAGACCTACGAGCAGTACTTC	CASSQIPGQTYEQYF
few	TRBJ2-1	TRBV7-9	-	TGTTCCACCCACCCCGAAACAGGCTCTTACAATGAGCAGTTCTTC	CSTHPETGSYNEQFF
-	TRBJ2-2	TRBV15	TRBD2	TGTGCCACCAGCAGTGGGGCAACGGAGCGGGAGAACAGGGAGCTGTTTTTT	CATSSGATERENRELFF
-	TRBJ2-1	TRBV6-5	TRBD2	TGTGCCAGCAGTAACCCGACTAGCGCCCACAATGAGCAGTTCTTC	CASSNPTSAHNEQFF
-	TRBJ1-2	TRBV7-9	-	TGTGCCAGCAGCTTAATAGGGGATAACTATGGCTACACCTTC	CASSLIGDNYGYTF
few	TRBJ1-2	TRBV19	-	TGTGCCAGTAGTGGGACAACAGGGCCAGCTAACTATGGCTACACCTTC	CASSGTTGPANYGYTF
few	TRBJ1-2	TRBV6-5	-	TGTGCCAGCAGTTCTTTAAACTATGGCTACACCTTC	CASSSLNYGYTF
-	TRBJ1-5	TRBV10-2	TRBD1	TGCGCCAGCAGTGAGTCGAGGACAGGTCAGCCCCAGCATTTT	CASSESRTGQPQHF
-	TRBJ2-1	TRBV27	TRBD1	TGTGCCAGCAGTTTAGACAGGGGTGGCAATGAGCAGTTCTTC	CASSLDRGGNEQFF
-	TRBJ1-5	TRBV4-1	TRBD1	TGCGCCAGCAGCCAAGAGAGTCAGGACAGGGCGCAGCCCCAGCATTTT	CASSQESQDRAQPQHF
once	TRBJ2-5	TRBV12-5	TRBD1	TGTGCTAGTGGTTCCCACGGGACAGTGCCACAAGAGACCCAGTACTTC	CASGSHGTVPQETQYF
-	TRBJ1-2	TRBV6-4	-	TGTGCCAGCAGTGTCGGTAGAGGTACTAACTATGGCTACACCTTC	CASSVGRGTNYGYTF
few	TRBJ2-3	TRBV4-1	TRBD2	TGCGCCAGCAGCCAAGGGCCCCTAGCGGGGGGACTGCAAGATACGCAGTATTTT	CASSQGPLAGGLQDTQYF
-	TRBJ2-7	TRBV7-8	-	TGTGCCAGCAAGACCGAGGGGCAGGGGAGCTCCTACGAGCAGTACTTC	CASKTEGQGSSYEQYF
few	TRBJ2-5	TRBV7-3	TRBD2	TGTGCCAGCAGCTCCCAAGGCGGGGGCCAAGAGACCCAGTACTTC	CASSSQGGGQETQYF
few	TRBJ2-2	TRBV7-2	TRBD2	TGTGCCAGCAGCTTAGGTCGGGCGGGAGGAGACGCCACCGGGGAGCTGTTTTTT	CASSLGRAGGDATGELFF
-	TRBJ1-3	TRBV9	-	TGTGCCAGCAGCGTACGGGGGACGTGGGGAAACACCATATATTTT	CASSVRGTWGNTIYF
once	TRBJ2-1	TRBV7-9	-	TGTGCCAGCAGCCCTACCCCTACAGGAAACAATGAGCAGTTCTTC	CASSPTPTGNNEQFF
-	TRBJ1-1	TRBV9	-	TGTGCCAGCAGCGCGCGGGTGAACACTGAAGCTTTCTTT	CASSARVNTEAFF
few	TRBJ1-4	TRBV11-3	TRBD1	TGTGCCAGCAGCGCCCGACAGGGTACTAATGAAAAACTGTTTTTT	CASSARQGTNEKLFF
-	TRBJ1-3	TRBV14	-	TGTGCCAGCAGCCAGCGGGGTTTAGGAAACACCATATATTTT	CASSQRGLGNTIYF
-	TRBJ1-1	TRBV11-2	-	TGTGCCAGCAGCCCGGGGACAGAAGCTTTCTTT	CASSPGTEAFF
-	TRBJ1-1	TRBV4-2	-	TGTGCCAGCAGCCAAGATTGGGGGGGGCGCAGTAGTAACACTGAAGCTTTCTTT	CASSQDWGGRSSNTEAFF